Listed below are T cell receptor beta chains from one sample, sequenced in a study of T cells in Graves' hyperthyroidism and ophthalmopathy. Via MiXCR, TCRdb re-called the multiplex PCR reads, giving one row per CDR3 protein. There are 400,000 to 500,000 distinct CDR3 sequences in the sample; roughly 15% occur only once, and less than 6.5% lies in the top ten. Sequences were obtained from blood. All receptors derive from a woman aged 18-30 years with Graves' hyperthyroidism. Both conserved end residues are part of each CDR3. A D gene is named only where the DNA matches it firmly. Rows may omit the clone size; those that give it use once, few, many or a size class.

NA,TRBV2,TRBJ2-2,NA,CAGRPGAENTGELFF,TGTGCCGGCAGGCCGGGCGCAGAGAACACCGGGGAGCTGTTTTTT
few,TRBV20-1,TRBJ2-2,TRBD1,CSAPIPRGRTGELFF,TGCAGTGCCCCAATCCCCAGGGGGCGCACCGGGGAGCTGTTTTTT
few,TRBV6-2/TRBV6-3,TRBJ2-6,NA,CASLRDPSGANVLTF,TGTGCCAGCCTGCGGGACCCCTCTGGGGCCAACGTCCTGACTTTC
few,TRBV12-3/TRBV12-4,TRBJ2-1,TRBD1,CASSVTGAYNEQFF,TGTGCCAGCAGTGTGACAGGGGCCTACAATGAGCAGTTCTTC
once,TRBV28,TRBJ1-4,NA,CASRMDSQTTNEKLFF,TGTGCCAGCAGGATGGACAGTCAGACAACTAATGAAAAACTGTTTTTT
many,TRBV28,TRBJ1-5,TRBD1,CASRTPGGASNQPQHF,TGTGCCAGCAGGACCCCAGGGGGCGCGAGCAATCAGCCCCAGCATTTT
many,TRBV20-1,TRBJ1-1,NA,CSARRRGEAFF,TGCAGTGCGCGACGTCGGGGCGAAGCTTTCTTT
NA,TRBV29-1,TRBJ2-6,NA,CSVGGRGWDSGANVLTF,TGCAGCGTTGGAGGTAGGGGTTGGGACTCTGGGGCCAACGTCCTGACTTTC
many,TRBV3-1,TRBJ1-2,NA,CASSQDNRAWGYTF,TGTGCCAGCAGCCAAGATAATCGGGCCTGGGGCTACACCTTC
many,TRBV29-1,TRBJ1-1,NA,CSVDILGRQMNTEAFF,TGCAGCGTTGATATTCTTGGCCGGCAAATGAACACTGAAGCTTTCTTT
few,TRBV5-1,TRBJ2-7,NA,CASSLGDGSYEQYF,TGCGCCAGCAGCTTGGGGGACGGATCCTACGAGCAGTACTTC
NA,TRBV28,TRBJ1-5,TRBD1,CASSLHRDRAVNGNQPQHF,TGTGCCAGCAGTCTCCACCGGGACAGGGCGGTTAATGGCAATCAGCCCCAGCATTTT
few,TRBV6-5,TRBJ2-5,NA,CASSYGAGQETQYF,TGTGCCAGCAGTTACGGGGCAGGGCAAGAGACCCAGTACTTC
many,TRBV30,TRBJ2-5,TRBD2,CAWSVSGRWETQYF,TGTGCCTGGAGTGTTAGCGGGAGGTGGGAGACCCAGTACTTC
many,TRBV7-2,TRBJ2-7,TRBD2,CASSLSRESYEQYF,TGTGCCAGCAGCCTCTCGCGGGAGTCCTACGAGCAGTACTTC
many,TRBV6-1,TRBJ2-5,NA,CASSEVWQQETQYF,TGTGCCAGCAGTGAAGTGTGGCAACAGGAGACCCAGTACTTC
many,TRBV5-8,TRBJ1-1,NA,CASSWGRMNTEAFF,TGTGCCAGCAGCTGGGGACGGATGAACACTGAAGCTTTCTTT
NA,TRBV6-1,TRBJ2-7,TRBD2,CASRGLGLADYEQYF,TGTGCCAGCAGGGGACTGGGACTAGCGGACTACGAGCAGTACTTC
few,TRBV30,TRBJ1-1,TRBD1,CAWSSRTGNFF,TGTGCCTGGAGTTCAAGGACAGGGAACTTCTTT
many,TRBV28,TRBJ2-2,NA,CASSSETVTGELFF,TGTGCCAGCAGCTCGGAAACAGTTACCGGGGAGCTGTTTTTT
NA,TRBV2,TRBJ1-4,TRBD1,CASSEAGTGSIIGEKLFF,TGTGCCAGCAGTGAAGCCGGGACAGGGTCAATAATAGGAGAAAAACTGTTTTTT
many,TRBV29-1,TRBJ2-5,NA,CSVVGGGETQYF,TGCAGCGTTGTGGGAGGGGGCGAGACCCAGTACTTC
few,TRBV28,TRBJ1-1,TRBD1,CASSFDRESEAFF,TGTGCCAGCAGTTTCGACAGGGAATCTGAAGCTTTCTTT
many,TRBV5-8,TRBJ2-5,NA,CASSPSRSRQETQYF,TGTGCCAGCAGCCCATCCCGGAGTCGCCAAGAGACCCAGTACTTC
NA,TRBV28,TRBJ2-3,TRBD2,CASKLAGDTQYF,TGTGCCAGCAAACTAGCGGGGGATACGCAGTATTTT
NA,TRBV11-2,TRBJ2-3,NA,CASSLVGASEADTQYF,TGTGCCAGCAGCTTAGTGGGAGCCTCGGAGGCAGATACGCAGTATTTT
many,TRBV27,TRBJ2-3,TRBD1,CASSPWVGTGHTDTQYF,TGTGCCAGCAGTCCGTGGGTGGGGACAGGACACACAGATACGCAGTATTTT
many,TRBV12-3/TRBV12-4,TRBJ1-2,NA,CASSPRRSGPRQSGYTF,TGTGCCAGCAGTCCCCGCCGAAGCGGGCCCCGCCAATCGGGCTACACCTTC
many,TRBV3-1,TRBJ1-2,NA,CASSQGVGVNYGYTF,TGTGCCAGCAGCCAGGGCGTTGGGGTTAACTATGGCTACACCTTC
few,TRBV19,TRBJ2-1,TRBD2,CASSMRTSGRNEQFF,TGTGCCAGTAGTATGAGGACTAGCGGGAGAAATGAGCAGTTCTTC
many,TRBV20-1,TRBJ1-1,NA,CSALRGGTNTEAFF,TGCAGTGCTTTACGCGGAGGAACAAACACTGAAGCTTTCTTT
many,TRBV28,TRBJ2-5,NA,CASSSSGQTQYF,TGTGCCAGCAGTTCTTCCGGGCAGACCCAGTACTTC
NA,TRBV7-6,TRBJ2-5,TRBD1,CASSLGGTVFETQYF,TGTGCCAGCAGCTTAGGTGGGACAGTCTTCGAGACCCAGTACTTC
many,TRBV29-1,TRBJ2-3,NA,CSVAGGRSSTDTQYF,TGCAGCGTGGCCGGGGGACGATCTAGCACAGATACGCAGTATTTT
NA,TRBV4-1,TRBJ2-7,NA,CASSPDLDESYEQYF,TGCGCCAGCAGCCCCGACTTGGATGAATCCTACGAGCAGTACTTC
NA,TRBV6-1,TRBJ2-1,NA,CASSYGYQHEQFF,TGTGCCAGCAGTTATGGCTACCAGCATGAGCAGTTCTTC